This T cell receptor (beta chain) was sequenced in a study of T cell changes during pregnancy in multiple sclerosis. The CDR3 totals 16 residues. With V trimmed by 5 bases and J by 4 bases, 13 bases remained unmatched. Per germline, CDR1 SGHNT and CDR2 YENEEA. Assay used: immunoSEQ multiplex PCR; TCRdb lists only in-frame clones, some missing. The sample contains roughly 110,000 clones, under 95% of which appear only once. V gene TRBV11-3 combines with J gene TRBJ1-1, with 7 nucleotides matching TRBD1. Sequencing was performed on peripheral blood, taken in the third trimester of pregnancy. The TCR comes from a female donor in good health, enrolled as a control in a pregnancy study. CDR3 DNA: TGTGCCAGCAGCAGTCCCCGACAGGGCGTGGGCACTGAAGCTTTCTTT. It codes for CASSSPRQGVGTEAFF.